This T cell receptor (beta chain) was sequenced for a study of CXCR3-negative and CXCR3-positive naive CD8 T cells. About the research overall: Per library, roughly 1.5 +/- 0.3 million reads; some 140 million TRB reads overall. General observations from the study: TRB CDR3s of CXCR3-positive naive cells were more hydrophobic than those of CXCR3-negative naive cells. Whereas memory cells differed, naive CXCR3-negative and CXCR3-positive cells shared similar TRBV-TRBJ usage.

Regarding this clonotype: What it recognizes is unknown.

UMI-tagged TRB cDNA libraries were built via 5' RACE. TCRdb reanalyzed the 5' RACE reads and collapses them to one entry per CDR3 protein, without DNA. The record lists 140,000 to 150,000 distinct CDR3 sequences, of which the ten most abundant hold roughly 0.28%. Sequences were obtained from naive CXCR3+ CD8+ T cells from blood. The subset: CD45RO-CCR7+CD27+CD95- naive CD8+ T cells expressing CXCR3 (TNR3+). This sequence originates from a human donor in good health. Some clones in this sample may be carry-over from other donors' samples.

CDR3 sequence: CASSHGQDGVSYEQYF. The V gene is TRBV7-6, the J gene TRBJ2-7; TCRdb picks TRBD1, but there is no DNA to check that call. The CDR3 has 16 residues. CDR1 is SGHVS and CDR2 is FNYEAQ in the germline V gene.